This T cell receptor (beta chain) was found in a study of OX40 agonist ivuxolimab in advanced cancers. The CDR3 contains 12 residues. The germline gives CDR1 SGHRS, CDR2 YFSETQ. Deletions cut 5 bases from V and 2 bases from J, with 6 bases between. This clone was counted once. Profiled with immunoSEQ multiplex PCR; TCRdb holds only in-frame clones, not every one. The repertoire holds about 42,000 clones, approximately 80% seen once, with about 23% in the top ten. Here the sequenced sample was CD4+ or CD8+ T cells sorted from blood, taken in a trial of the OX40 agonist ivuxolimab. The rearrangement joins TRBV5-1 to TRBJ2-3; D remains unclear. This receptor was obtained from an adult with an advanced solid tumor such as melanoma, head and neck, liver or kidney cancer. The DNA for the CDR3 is TGCGCCAGCAGAACTGACACAGATACGCAGTATTTT. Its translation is CASRTDTDTQYF.